This TCR beta chain was sequenced for a study of blood T cell repertoires in COVID-19. Study information: Material from acute and convalescent COVID-19 was sourced from the United States, Italy and Spain. The cDNA or gDNA used as material had been derived from T cells, B-cell-depleted T cells, or PBMCs.

Profiled with immunoSEQ multiplex PCR; TCRdb holds only in-frame clones, not every one. The sample consists of 90,000 to 150,000 clones, about three quarters of them appearing once. V lost 1 base and J lost 6; bases outside the gene matches: 4. This CDR3 is 15 amino acids long. Germline loops: CDR1 LNHNV, CDR2 YYDKDF (reference sequence). The chain has TRBV15 and TRBJ2-1, with 9 bases lining up with TRBD2. The TCR originated in a man between 70 and 80 years old with acute or convalescent COVID-19. Sequencing was carried out using peripheral blood. The CDR3 DNA follows: TGTGCCACCAGCAGAGGGCTAGCGGGGACCAATGAGCAGTTCTTC. Translation: CATSRGLAGTNEQFF.